These T cell receptor beta chains were read from a single sample in a study of T cell repertoires in cytomegalovirus infection. No antigen has been identified for these receptors. TCRdb passed the reads through MiXCR, listing each CDR3 protein once. The sample carries nearly 700,000 distinct CDR3 sequences, roughly 30% recorded once. Source: cultured PBMCs, taken from culture after CMV antigen stimulation. Receptors originate from a human donor in good health (CMV status not recorded). Some clones in this sample may be carry-over from other donors' samples. CDR3s include the opening cysteine and the closing phenylalanine or tryptophan. Fields, in order: V gene, CDR3 protein.

TRBV19	CASNGRLGNQPQHF
TRBV5-4	CASSSKLAGYNEQFF
TRBV6-1	CASSLLGLAMTGELFF
TRBV7-2	CASSLGSTSLLTDTQYF
TRBV19	CASKNPRRTGYNEQFF
TRBV11-3	CASSFLAYNEQFF
TRBV7-9	CASSLNGGDTQYF
TRBV11-2	CASSLARGVTEAFF
TRBV20-1	CSAREHTDTQYF
TRBV7-2	CASSSLTTSGRALSEQFF
TRBV20-1	CSARAYRGANTEAFF
TRBV28	CASRDSYSSYNSPLHF
TRBV6-2/TRBV6-3	CASRQGLAGDNEQFF
TRBV27	CASSQRPSASNEQFF
TRBV7-8	CASSPRTSAIYSGNTIYF
TRBV7-2	CASSVTGMNTEAFF
TRBV19	CASSRDRGSTGELFF
TRBV7-2	CASSPRGLGNQPQHF
TRBV5-6	CASSSFGGRDTEAFF
TRBV20-1	CSASLPGANVLTF
TRBV19	CASSTPQTENQPQHF
TRBV7-9	CASSSPGTIPWVTQYF
TRBV7-8	CASSLERTAYSGNTIYF
TRBV11-2	CASSVSWTAYGYTF
TRBV6-6	CASTFTSGDTEAFF
TRBV27	CAVGPGTGYEQYF
TRBV18	CASSQNPGLAGDYTDTQYF
TRBV20-1	CSASREGVGGNTIYF
TRBV7-2	CASSITGTQYF
TRBV7-9	CASSIAGASYEQYF
TRBV5-1	CASRGGDSRDTQYF
TRBV15	CATSRTRMNTEAFF
TRBV20-1	CSAGSGGPSGTDTQYF
TRBV6-6	CASSYTADRGGSDQYF
TRBV20-1	CSAHRTGLLQPQHF
TRBV2	CASSPGLAGGAETQYF
TRBV7-9	CASSPGDRGGWGYTF
TRBV11-2	CASSRRGELFF
TRBV7-2	CASAVGGEQETQYF
TRBV12-5	CASGLGTGVNTEAFF
TRBV6-1	CVSATALIEQYF
TRBV29-1	CSVDSGVDQETQYF
TRBV7-6	CASSQQAGLFSYNEQFF
TRBV2	CASSVASGRTQYF
TRBV19	CASKGQNTEAFF
TRBV19	CASSMVGNSPLHF
TRBV7-6	CASSSTGQGSWGEQFF
TRBV5-1	CASSLVPGTEAFF
TRBV12-3/TRBV12-4	CASSFRPGELFF
TRBV7-2	CASTPKYESYNSPLHF
TRBV7-2	CASRPQGASGNTIYF
TRBV4-1	CASSQGGVRDNEQFF
TRBV14	CASSQVEQHPQPQHF
TRBV7-6	CASSLASSQQYSPLHF
TRBV12-5	CASGLYNRGRDTQYF
TRBV6-2/TRBV6-3	CASSSFGGPQSSYEQYF
TRBV7-2	CASSLAHLGAGVYNEQFF
TRBV7-6	CASSTSGSGGTDTQYF
TRBV7-2	CATKRGAAVNTEAFF
TRBV7-6	CASSLSAVGLAGGLRTGGELFF